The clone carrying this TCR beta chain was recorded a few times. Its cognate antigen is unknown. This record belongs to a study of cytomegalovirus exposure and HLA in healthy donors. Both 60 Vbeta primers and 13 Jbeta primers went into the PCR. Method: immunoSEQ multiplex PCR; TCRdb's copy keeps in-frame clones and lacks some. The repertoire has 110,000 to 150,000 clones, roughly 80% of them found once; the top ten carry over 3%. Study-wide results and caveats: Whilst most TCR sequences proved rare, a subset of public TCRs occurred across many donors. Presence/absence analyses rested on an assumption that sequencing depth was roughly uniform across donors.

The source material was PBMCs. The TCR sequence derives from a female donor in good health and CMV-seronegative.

The CDR3 sequence is CASSFDRRGAFF. The DNA of the CDR3 is TGTGCCAGCAGTTTCGACAGGCGGGGGGCTTTCTTT. The chain combines TRBV6-6 with TRBJ1-1, with D maybe TRBD1 (6 bases). Germline CDR1 is MNHNY and CDR2 is SVGAGI (reference sequence). The V end lost 4 bases, the J end lost 11 bases, and 14 bases lay between the germline ends. The length of the CDR3 is 12 residues.